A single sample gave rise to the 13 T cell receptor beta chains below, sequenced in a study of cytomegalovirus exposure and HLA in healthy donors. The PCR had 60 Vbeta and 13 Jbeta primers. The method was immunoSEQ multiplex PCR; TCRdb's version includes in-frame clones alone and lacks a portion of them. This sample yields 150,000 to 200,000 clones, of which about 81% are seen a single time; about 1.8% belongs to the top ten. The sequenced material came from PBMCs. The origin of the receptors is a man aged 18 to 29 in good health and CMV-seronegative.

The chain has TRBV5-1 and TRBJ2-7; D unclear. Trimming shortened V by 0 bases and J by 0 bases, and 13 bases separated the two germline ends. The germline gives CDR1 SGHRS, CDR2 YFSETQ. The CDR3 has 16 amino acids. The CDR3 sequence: CASSLVSSRGSYEQYF. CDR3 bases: TGCGCCAGCAGCTTGGTGTCGTCCCGCGGCTCCTACGAGCAGTACTTC.

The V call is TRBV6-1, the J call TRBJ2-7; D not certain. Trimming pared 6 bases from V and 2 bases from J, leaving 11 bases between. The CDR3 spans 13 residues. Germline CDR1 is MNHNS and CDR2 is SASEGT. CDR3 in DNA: TGTGCCAGCAGAGGCAGGCTCGCCTACGAGCAGTACTTC. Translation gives CASRGRLAYEQYF.

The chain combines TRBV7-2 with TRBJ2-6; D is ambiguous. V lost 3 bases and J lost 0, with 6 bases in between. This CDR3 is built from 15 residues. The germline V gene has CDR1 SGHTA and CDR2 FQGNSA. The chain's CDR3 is CASSFRYSGANVLTF. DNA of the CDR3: TGTGCCAGCAGCTTTCGGTACTCTGGGGCCAACGTCCTGACTTTC.

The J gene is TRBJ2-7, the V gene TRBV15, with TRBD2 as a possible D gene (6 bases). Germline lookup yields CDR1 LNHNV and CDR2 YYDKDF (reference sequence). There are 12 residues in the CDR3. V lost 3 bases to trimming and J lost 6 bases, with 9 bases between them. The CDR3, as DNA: TGTGCCACCAGCAGGGAGGGTCCCGAGCAGTACTTC. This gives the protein CATSREGPEQYF.

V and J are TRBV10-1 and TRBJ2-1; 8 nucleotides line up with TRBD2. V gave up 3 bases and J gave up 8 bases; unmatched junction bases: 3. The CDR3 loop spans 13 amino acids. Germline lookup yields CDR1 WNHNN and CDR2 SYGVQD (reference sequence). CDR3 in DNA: TGCGCCAGCAGTGAAAGAGCGGGGGATGAGCAGTTCTTC. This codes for CASSERAGDEQFF.

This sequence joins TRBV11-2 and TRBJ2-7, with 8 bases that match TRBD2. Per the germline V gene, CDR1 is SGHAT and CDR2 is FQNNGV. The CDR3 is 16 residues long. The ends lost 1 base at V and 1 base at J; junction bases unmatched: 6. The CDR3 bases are TGTGCCAGCAGCTTAGCTCCAGCGGGGGCATCCTACGAGCAGTACTTC. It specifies CASSLAPAGASYEQYF.

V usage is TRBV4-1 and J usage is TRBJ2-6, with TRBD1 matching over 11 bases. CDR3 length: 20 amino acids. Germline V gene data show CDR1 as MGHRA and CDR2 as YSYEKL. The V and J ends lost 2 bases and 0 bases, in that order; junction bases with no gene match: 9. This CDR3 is CASSQTQGQGAFSGANVLTF. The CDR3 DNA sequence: TGCGCCAGCAGCCAAACCCAAGGACAGGGGGCCTTCTCTGGGGCCAACGTCCTGACTTTC.

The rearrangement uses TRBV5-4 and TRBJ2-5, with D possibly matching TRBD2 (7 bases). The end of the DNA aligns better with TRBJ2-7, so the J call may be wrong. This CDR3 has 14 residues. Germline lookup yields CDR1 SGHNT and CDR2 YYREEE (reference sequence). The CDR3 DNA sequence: TGTGCCAGCAGCCGAACGGGGGGCTTCTACGAGCAGTACTTC. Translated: CASSRTGGFYEQYF.

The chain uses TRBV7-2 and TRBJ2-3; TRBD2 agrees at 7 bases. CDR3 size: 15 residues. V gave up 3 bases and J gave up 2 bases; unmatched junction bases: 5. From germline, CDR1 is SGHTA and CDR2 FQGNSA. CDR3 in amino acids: CASSFRGLVTDTQYF. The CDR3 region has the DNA TGTGCCAGCAGCTTCCGAGGACTAGTCACAGATACGCAGTATTTT.

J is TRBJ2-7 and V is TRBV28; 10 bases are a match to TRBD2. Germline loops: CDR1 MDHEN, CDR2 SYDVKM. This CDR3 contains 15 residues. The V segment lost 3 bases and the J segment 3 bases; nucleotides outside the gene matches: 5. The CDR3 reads CASSFPTSGNYEQYF. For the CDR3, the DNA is TGTGCCAGCAGTTTTCCCACTAGCGGGAACTACGAGCAGTACTTC.

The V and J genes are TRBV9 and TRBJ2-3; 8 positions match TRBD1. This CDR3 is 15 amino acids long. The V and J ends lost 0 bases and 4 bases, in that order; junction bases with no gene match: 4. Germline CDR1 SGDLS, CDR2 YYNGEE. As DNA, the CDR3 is TGTGCCAGCAGCGTAGGACAGGGGTTGGCAGATACGCAGTATTTT. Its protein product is CASSVGQGLADTQYF.

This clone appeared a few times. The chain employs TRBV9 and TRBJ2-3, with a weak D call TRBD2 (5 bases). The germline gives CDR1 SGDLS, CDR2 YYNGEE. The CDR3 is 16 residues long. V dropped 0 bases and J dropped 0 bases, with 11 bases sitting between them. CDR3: CASSVDVALSTDTQYF. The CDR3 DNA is TGTGCCAGCAGCGTAGATGTAGCGCTTAGCACAGATACGCAGTATTTT.

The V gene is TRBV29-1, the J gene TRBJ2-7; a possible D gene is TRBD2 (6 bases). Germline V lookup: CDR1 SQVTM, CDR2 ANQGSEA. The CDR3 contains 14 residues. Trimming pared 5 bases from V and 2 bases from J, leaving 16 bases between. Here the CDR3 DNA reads TGCAGCGTTAGCCCGGGGACTGGTACCTACGAGCAGTACTTC. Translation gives CSVSPGTGTYEQYF.